A single sample is the source of the 24 T cell receptor beta chains below, sequenced in a study of blood T cell repertoires in COVID-19. Clones were sequenced by immunoSEQ multiplex PCR, and TCRdb holds only the in-frame ones, with some missing. The sample lists more than 300,000 clones; roughly nine tenths were seen once. Sequenced sample: PBMCs or T cells enriched from blood (not recorded which). The source of these receptors is a woman aged 30 to 39 who had recovered from COVID-19.

This clone was picked up one time. The CDR3 is CASSLQGNQPQHF. The CDR3 nucleotides read TGTGCCAGCAGTTTACAGGGCAATCAGCCCCAGCATTTT. The rearrangement links TRBV12-3 or TRBV12-4 to TRBJ1-5, with D hard to call. This CDR3 contains 13 residues. V shed 2 bases and J shed 2 bases, with 4 bases lying between them.

This clone was detected once. V gene TRBV6-1 combines with J gene TRBJ2-7; tentatively, D is TRBD2 (5 bases). This CDR3 region has 15 residues. Germline assignment: CDR1 MNHNS and CDR2 SASEGT. V gave up 2 bases and J gave up 4 bases, with 15 bases separating them. CDR3 amino acids: CASSESQVPGYEQYF. Written as DNA, the CDR3 is TGTGCCAGCAGTGAATCCCAGGTACCGGGGTACGAGCAGTACTTC.

V usage is TRBV6-1 and J usage is TRBJ1-4, with TRBD1 as a possible D gene (6 bases). CDR3 size: 14 residues. Trimming shortened V by 2 bases and J by 8 bases, and 12 bases separated the two germline ends. The germline V gene encodes CDR1 MNHNS and CDR2 SASEGT. In DNA, the CDR3 is TGTGCCAGCAGTGAAAGCAGGGGAGGGGAAAAACTGTTTTTT. Residues: CASSESRGGEKLFF.

This clone came up a few times. CDR3 coding DNA: TGTGCCAGCAGCCCCGCAGGGGTCACTGAAGCTTTCTTT. It encodes CASSPAGVTEAFF. The chain is built from TRBV12-3 or TRBV12-4 and TRBJ1-1, with a weak D call TRBD1 (6 bases). This CDR3 contains 13 residues. The V and J ends lost 6 bases and 4 bases respectively, with 12 bases between them.

The chain couples TRBV27 to TRBJ1-2, with D perhaps matching TRBD1 (5 bases). CDR3 length: 16 amino acids. The ends were cut back, 3 bases at V and 3 bases at J, with 17 bases in the middle. The germline V gene has CDR1 MNHEY and CDR2 SMNVEV (reference sequence). The CDR3 spells CASSFSGAGVDYGYTF. For the CDR3, the DNA is TGTGCCAGCAGTTTCTCGGGCGCGGGGGTGGACTATGGCTACACCTTC.

This clone was seen a single time. This rearrangement joins TRBV4-1 to TRBJ2-2; maybe TRBD2 (5 bases). The CDR3 spans 14 residues. Germline V gene data show CDR1 as MGHRA and CDR2 as YSYEKL. V lost 4 bases, J lost 4 bases, and 10 bases lay in between. CDR3 coding DNA: TGCGCCAGCAGCCCTAACCGGGGCACCGGGGAGCTGTTTTTT. Its protein is CASSPNRGTGELFF.

This clone was detected only a few times. J is TRBJ2-1 and V is TRBV6-1; D ambiguous. Trimming left V 0 bases short and J 7 bases short, with 7 bases between. The CDR3 sequence is 13 residues long. Germline V gives CDR1 MNHNS, CDR2 SASEGT. CDR3 coding DNA: TGTGCCAGCAGTGAAGCGCCGCAGAATGAGCAGTTCTTC. It translates to CASSEAPQNEQFF.

V gene TRBV6-6 combines with J gene TRBJ1-5; D call uncertain. CDR3 length: 13 amino acids. The germline V and J ends were trimmed by 5 bases and 0 bases, with 5 bases remaining between them. Germline lookup yields CDR1 MNHNY and CDR2 SVGAGI (reference sequence). The CDR3 DNA reads as TGTGCCAGCAGTATACTTAGCAATCAGCCCCAGCATTTT. Protein product: CASSILSNQPQHF.

The chain couples TRBV6-6 to TRBJ1-3; 7 bases are a match to TRBD1. This CDR3 region has 17 residues. V was pared by 5 bases and J by 4 bases, with 14 bases of the junction left unmatched. Germline values: CDR1 MNHNY, CDR2 SVGAGI (reference sequence). The CDR3 spells CASSHTTTGNLGNTIYF. The CDR3 nucleotides read TGTGCCAGCAGTCATACCACGACAGGGAATTTGGGAAACACCATATATTTT.

This clone was detected only once. The CDR3 DNA sequence: TGTGCCAGCAGCGTACTGGAGGGACTAGCTTCGATCGGGGAGCTGTTTTTT. Residues: CASSVLEGLASIGELFF. The chain combines TRBV9 with TRBJ2-2; 9 positions match TRBD2. With 1 base clipped from V and 7 bases from J, the junction kept 11 bases outside the gene matches. The CDR3 has 17 residues. The germline CDR1 and CDR2 sequences are SGDLS and YYNGEE.

The chain employs TRBV5-4 and TRBJ1-1, with D uncertain. The CDR3 has 15 residues. V was trimmed by 0 bases and J by 2 bases, leaving 11 bases between them. CDR1 SGHNT and CDR2 YYREEE come from the germline V gene (reference sequence). CDR3 amino acids: CASSLAPGINTEAFF. CDR3 in DNA: TGTGCCAGCAGCTTGGCTCCCGGGATCAACACTGAAGCTTTCTTT.

The chain carries TRBV14 and TRBJ1-5; D gene uncertain. Germline CDR1 reads SGHDN; CDR2 reads FVKESK. This CDR3 comprises 15 residues. The V end lost 1 base, the J end lost 3 bases, and 10 bases lay between the germline ends. This CDR3 is CASSQGSGDNQPQHF. The DNA for the CDR3 is TGTGCCAGCAGCCAAGGATCTGGAGACAATCAGCCCCAGCATTTT.

The chain uses TRBV4-3 and TRBJ1-4, with D unclear. The CDR3 covers 17 residues. CDR1 is LGHNA and CDR2 is YSLEER in the germline V gene. V lost 0 bases and J lost 6, with 17 bases in between. CDR3 DNA: TGCGCCAGCAGCCAAGATCGGATCACGGGAAACGATGAAAAACTGTTTTTT. Protein product: CASSQDRITGNDEKLFF.

This chain joins TRBV5-1 and TRBJ1-3; D perhaps matches TRBD1 (5 bases). V was cut by 3 bases and J by 0 bases, with 13 bases left in between. The CDR3 consists of 16 residues. CDR1 is SGHRS and CDR2 is YFSETQ in the germline V gene. CDR3 in amino acids: CASSSQAINSGNTIYF. DNA for the CDR3: TGCGCCAGCAGCTCACAGGCGATTAACTCTGGAAACACCATATATTTT. Complete variable domain (other parts from reference TRBV5-1 and TRBJ1-3): KAGVTQTPRYLIKTRGQQVTLSCSPISGHRSVSWYQQTPGQGLQFLFEYFSETQRNKGNFPGRFSGRQFSNSRSEMNVSTLELGDSALYLCASSSQAINSGNTIYFGEGSWLTVV.

This sequence joins TRBV30 and TRBJ1-1; D is undetermined. The CDR3 runs 14 residues. V lost 2 bases to trimming and J lost 1 base, with 11 bases between them. CDR1 GTSNPN and CDR2 SVGIG come from the germline V gene (reference sequence). This chain's CDR3 is CAWSQSRRNTEAFF. In DNA, the CDR3 is TGTGCCTGGAGTCAGTCGAGGCGGAACACTGAAGCTTTCTTT.

V is TRBV4-1 and J is TRBJ1-1, with 8 bases that match TRBD1. The V gene's germline CDR1 is MGHRA and CDR2 YSYEKL. The CDR3 has 15 amino acids. The V gene end was trimmed by 2 bases and the J gene end by 6 bases; junction bases not matched to a gene: 8. Written as DNA, the CDR3 is TGCGCCAGCAGCCAACGACAGGGGATAATCGCTGAAGCTTTCTTT. It specifies CASSQRQGIIAEAFF.

The chain uses TRBV7-9 and TRBJ2-5; D gene uncertain. CDR3 length: 13 amino acids. Germline CDR1 SEHNR, CDR2 FQNEAQ (reference sequence). V was clipped by 3 bases and J by 1 base, with 6 bases between them. This chain's CDR3 is CASSFTAQETQYF. CDR3 nucleotides: TGTGCCAGCAGCTTTACAGCCCAAGAGACCCAGTACTTC.

The chain joins TRBV2 to TRBJ1-2, with D unclear. Trimming removed 2 bases at V and 1 base at J, with 11 bases between. The germline gives CDR1 SNHLY, CDR2 FYNNEI. CDR3 length: 15 residues. The CDR3 loop is CASSETPTDNYGYTF. The CDR3 DNA reads as TGTGCCAGCAGTGAAACCCCAACAGATAACTATGGCTACACCTTC.

This clone was counted once. The chain employs TRBV6-5 and TRBJ2-2, with 7 bases aligning to TRBD2. The CDR3 extends over 15 amino acids. With V trimmed by 5 bases and J by 1 base, 4 bases remained unmatched. In germline, CDR1 is MNHEY, CDR2 SVGAGI. This CDR3 is CASSPSGENTGELFF. CDR3 DNA: TGTGCCAGCAGTCCGAGCGGGGAGAACACCGGGGAGCTGTTTTTT.

This chain links TRBV6-5 with TRBJ2-4; TRBD1 aligns across 7 bases. Germline CDR1 and CDR2: MNHEY and SVGAGI. After removal of 7 bases from V and 2 bases from J, the junction contained 5 bases not matched to a gene. The CDR3 consists of 14 residues. The CDR3 sequence is CASIPTGTKNIQYF. As DNA, the CDR3 is TGTGCCAGCATTCCGACAGGGACCAAAAACATTCAGTACTTC.

V usage is TRBV2 and J usage is TRBJ1-1; D may be TRBD1 (6 bases). Trimming removed 7 bases from V and 2 bases from J, with 14 bases in between. The germline gives CDR1 SNHLY, CDR2 FYNNEI. The CDR3 contains 14 residues. The chain's CDR3 is CASKLGQTNTEAFF. CDR3 DNA: TGTGCCAGCAAACTCGGACAGACTAACACTGAAGCTTTCTTT. Complete variable domain (other parts from reference TRBV2 and TRBJ1-1): EPEVTQTPSHQVTQMGQEVILRCVPISNHLYFYWYRQILGQKVEFLVSFYNNEISEKSEIFDDQFSVERPDGSNFTLKIRSTKLEDSAMYFCASKLGQTNTEAFFGQGTRLTVV.

This sequence joins TRBV6-5 and TRBJ1-1; the D gene is possibly TRBD1 (5 bases). The CDR3 loop spans 15 amino acids. CDR1 MNHEY and CDR2 SVGAGI come from the germline V gene. V gave up 9 bases and J gave up 1 base, with 18 bases separating them. The CDR3 protein is CASNDGGMGNTEAFF. In DNA, the CDR3 is TGTGCCAGTAATGACGGGGGGATGGGGAACACTGAAGCTTTCTTT.

This chain connects TRBV3-1 (or the pseudogene TRBV3-2) to TRBJ2-1; 8 bases are shared with TRBD2. CDR1 LGHDT and CDR2 YNNKEL come from the germline V gene (reference sequence). This CDR3 spans 15 amino acids. The V gene end was trimmed by 8 bases and the J gene end by 7 bases; junction bases not matched to a gene: 13. The DNA of the CDR3 is TGTGCCAGCGCCCCGGGGGGGGCCCCCGTTAATGAGCAGTTCTTC. It encodes CASAPGGAPVNEQFF.

The rearrangement joins TRBV11-2 to TRBJ2-7; D ambiguous. The CDR3 is made up of 13 amino acids. The ends were cut back, 1 base at V and 5 bases at J, with 9 bases in the middle. CDR1 and CDR2 (germline): SGHAT, FQNNGV. The CDR3 loop reads CASSLGPGNEQYF. CDR3 nucleotides: TGTGCCAGCAGCTTAGGACCAGGTAACGAGCAGTACTTC.